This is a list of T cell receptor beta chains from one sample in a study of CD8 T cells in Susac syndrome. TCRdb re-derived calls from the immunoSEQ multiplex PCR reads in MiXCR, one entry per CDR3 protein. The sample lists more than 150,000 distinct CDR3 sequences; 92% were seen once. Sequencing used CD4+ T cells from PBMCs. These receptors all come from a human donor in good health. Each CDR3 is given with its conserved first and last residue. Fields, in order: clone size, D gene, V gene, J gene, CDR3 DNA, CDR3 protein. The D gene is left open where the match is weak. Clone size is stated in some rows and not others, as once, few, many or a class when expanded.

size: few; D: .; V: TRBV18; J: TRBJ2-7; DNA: TGTGCCAGCTCACGGAGGGACGAGCAGTACTTC; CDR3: CASSRRDEQYF
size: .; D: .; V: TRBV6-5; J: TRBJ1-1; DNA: TGTGCCAGCAGTTCGGGACTAGGAGCTTTCTTT; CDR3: CASSSGLGAFF
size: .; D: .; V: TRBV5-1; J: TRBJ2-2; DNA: TGCGCCAGCAGCTTGGGGGCGGCAGGCGCCGGGGAGCTGTTTTTT; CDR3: CASSLGAAGAGELFF
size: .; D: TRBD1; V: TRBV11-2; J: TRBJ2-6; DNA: TGTGCCAGCAGCTCCCGGGACAGCCAATTCGGGGTCAAGAAACAGCGGGCCAACGTCCTGACTTTC; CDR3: CASSSRDSQFGVKKQRANVLTF
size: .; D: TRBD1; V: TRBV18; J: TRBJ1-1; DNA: TGTGCCAGCTCACCAGGGGGACAGGACACTGAAGCTTTCTTT; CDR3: CASSPGGQDTEAFF
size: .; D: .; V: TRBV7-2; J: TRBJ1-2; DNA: TGTGCCAGCAGCTTAGTAGGGGGGGAACGTGGCTATGGCTACACCTTC; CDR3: CASSLVGGERGYGYTF
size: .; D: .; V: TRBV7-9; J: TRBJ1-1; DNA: TGTGCCAGCAGCTTATCAGGGACATGGAACACTGAAGCTTTCTTT; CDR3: CASSLSGTWNTEAFF
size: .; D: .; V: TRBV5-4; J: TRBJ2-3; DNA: TGTGCCAGCGGGGGGGGCTCAGATACGCAGTATTTT; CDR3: CASGGGSDTQYF
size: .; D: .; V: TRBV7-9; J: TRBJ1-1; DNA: TGTGCCAGCAGCTACCCCGCAGGGTTGACGGACACTGAAGCTTTCTTT; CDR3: CASSYPAGLTDTEAFF
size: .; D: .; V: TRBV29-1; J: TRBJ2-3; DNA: TGCAGCGTTGTCACAGATACGCAGTATTTT; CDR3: CSVVTDTQYF
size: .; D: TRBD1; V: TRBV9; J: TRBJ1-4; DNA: TGTGCCAGCAGCGAGGGGACAGCGGATTCTGAAAAACTGTTTTTT; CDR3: CASSEGTADSEKLFF
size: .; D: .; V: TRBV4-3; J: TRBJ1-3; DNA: TGCGCCAGCAGCCAAGATCCAGTTAAAGGGTCTGGAAACACCATATATTTT; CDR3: CASSQDPVKGSGNTIYF
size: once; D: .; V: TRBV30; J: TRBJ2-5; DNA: TGTGCCTGGAGGGGCAAGAGCACGAGGACCCAGTACTTC; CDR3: CAWRGKSTRTQYF
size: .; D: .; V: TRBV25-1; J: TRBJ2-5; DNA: TGTGCCAGCAGTGAAGGGACCCAAGAGACCCAGTACTTC; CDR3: CASSEGTQETQYF
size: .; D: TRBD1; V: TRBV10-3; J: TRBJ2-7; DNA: TGTGCCATCAGGGGGACAGGGGCGCCCTACGAGCAGTACTTC; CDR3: CAIRGTGAPYEQYF
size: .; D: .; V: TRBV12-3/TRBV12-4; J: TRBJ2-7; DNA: TGTGCCAGCGGTACAGGACATCAGTCCTACGAGCAGTACTTC; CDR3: CASGTGHQSYEQYF
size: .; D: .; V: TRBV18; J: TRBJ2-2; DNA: TGTGCCAGCTCACTCGACCGGACACGCACCGGGGAGCTGTTTTTT; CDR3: CASSLDRTRTGELFF
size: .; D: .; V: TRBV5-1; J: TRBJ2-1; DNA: TGCGCCAGCAGCTTACTATCCGGCTACAATGAGCAGTTCTTC; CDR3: CASSLLSGYNEQFF
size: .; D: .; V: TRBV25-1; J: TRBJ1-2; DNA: TGTGCCAGCAGTGCGGGGCGCGCCTACACCTTC; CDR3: CASSAGRAYTF
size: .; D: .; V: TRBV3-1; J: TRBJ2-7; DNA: TGTGCCAGCAGCCAGATGGCTCGTACAGCCACCTACGAGCAGTACTTC; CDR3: CASSQMARTATYEQYF
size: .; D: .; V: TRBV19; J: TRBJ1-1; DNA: TGTGCCAGTAGTATAGAAAAGGGCAGGACTGAAGCTTTCTTT; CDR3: CASSIEKGRTEAFF
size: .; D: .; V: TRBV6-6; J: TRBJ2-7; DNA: TGTGCCAGCAGTTTCTCTCGGGGAGAGACCTACGAGCAGTACTTC; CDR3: CASSFSRGETYEQYF